This TCR beta chain stems from a study of glioma-infiltrating T cells. The CDR3 totals 15 residues. Germline CDR1 and CDR2: MNHGY and SVAAGI. For this clonotype: This may stem from a read error, because a much larger clone lies one nucleotide away.

TCR alpha and beta CDR3 regions were amplified from RNA using iRepertoire nested multiplex PCR. Input was 100-400 ng of tissue mRNA or PBMC total RNA. Each CDR3 protein is one row after TCRdb ran MiXCR on the multiplex PCR reads. The sample holds around 350,000 distinct CDR3 sequences, 41% seen once. This TCR came from a human donor with low-grade glioma or glioblastoma, undergoing nonglioma brain surgery, or in good health (not recorded which). The rearrangement links TRBV6-9 to TRBJ2-3; either TRBD1 or TRBD2 may fit D (5 bases each). Sequenced material: glioma tissue, nonneoplastic brain tissue, or PBMCs (not recorded which). The CDR3 DNA follows: TGTGCCAGCAGTTACAGAGGATCTAGCACAGGTACGCAGTATTTT. It yields the protein CASSYRGSSTGTQYF.